One sample yielded the 32 T cell receptor beta chains listed below, sequenced in a study of cytomegalovirus exposure and HLA in healthy donors. The PCR had 60 Vbeta and 13 Jbeta primers. TCRdb's copy holds only in-frame clones and misses some; the assay was immunoSEQ multiplex PCR. Of about 190,000 clones listed, roughly 80% were seen once; the top ten hold about 2.4%. Sample: PBMCs. The source is a male donor in good health and CMV-seronegative.

Only a few counts were recorded for this clone. The chain combines TRBV28 with TRBJ1-4; maybe TRBD1 (5 bases). Germline loops: CDR1 MDHEN, CDR2 SYDVKM. CDR3 length: 15 amino acids. Trimming removed 2 bases from V and 4 bases from J, with 11 bases in between. The CDR3: CASSLPGVLNEKLFF. CDR3 in DNA: TGTGCCAGCAGTTTACCGGGGGTTCTTAATGAAAAACTGTTTTTT.

The chain joins TRBV29-1 to TRBJ2-7; a weak D match, TRBD1 (7 bases). This CDR3 region has 13 residues. Germline CDR1 reads SQVTM; CDR2 reads ANQGSEA. Trimming cost V 2 bases and J 3 bases, with 11 bases left between them. The CDR3 protein is CSVELRGDYEQYF. The CDR3 region has the DNA TGCAGCGTTGAACTCAGGGGGGACTACGAGCAGTACTTC.

V usage is TRBV18 and J usage is TRBJ1-2; D may be TRBD1 (5 bases). Germline V gene lookup returns CDR1 KGHSH and CDR2 LQKENI. Trimming took off 4 bases at V and 4 bases at J, with 13 bases between the two ends. This CDR3 comprises 14 residues. CDR3 sequence reads: CASSLPQGTYGYTF. DNA for the CDR3: TGTGCCAGCTCACTGCCTCAGGGCACCTATGGCTACACCTTC.

This chain connects TRBV9 to TRBJ2-1; possibly TRBD2 for D (6 bases). Trimming left V 1 base short and J 0 bases short, with 8 bases between. CDR1 and CDR2 (germline): SGDLS, YYNGEE. CDR3 size: 15 residues. The CDR3 spells CASSVFGGSYNEQFF. The CDR3 nucleotides read TGTGCCAGCAGCGTATTCGGGGGCTCCTACAATGAGCAGTTCTTC.

This clone was counted a few times. This chain links TRBV4-1 with TRBJ2-7; 8 bases map to TRBD2. Germline assignment: CDR1 MGHRA and CDR2 YSYEKL. V lost 3 bases and J lost 2; bases outside the gene matches: 6. This CDR3 has 15 residues. Written as DNA, the CDR3 is TGCGCCAGCAGCCACAGCGGCGGGGGGCCCTACGAGCAGTACTTC. Its translation: CASSHSGGGPYEQYF.

V usage is TRBV7-3 and J usage is TRBJ2-1; 8 nucleotides line up with TRBD2. The CDR3 sequence is 18 residues long. V shed 1 base and J 2 bases; nucleotides not matched to a gene: 10. Germline V gene data show CDR1 as SGHTA and CDR2 as FQGTGA. The CDR3 region has the DNA TGTGCCAGCAGCTTAATCCCGCCGGGACTAGGGACCTACAATGAGCAGTTCTTC. It specifies CASSLIPPGLGTYNEQFF.

The chain uses TRBV7-8 and TRBJ2-1, with 7 bases lining up with TRBD2. Germline V gene lookup returns CDR1 SGHVS and CDR2 FQNEAQ. The CDR3 loop spans 12 amino acids. Trimming removed 9 bases from V and 7 bases from J; junction bases left unmatched: 6. The DNA for the CDR3 is TGTGCCAGTCAGCGGGATTTAAATGAGCAGTTCTTC. This gives the protein CASQRDLNEQFF.

The rearrangement links TRBV19 to TRBJ2-1, with TRBD2 matching over 7 bases. Trimming cost V 3 bases and J 2 bases; bases outside gene matches: 7. Germline CDR1 reads LNHDA; CDR2 reads SQIVND (reference sequence). CDR3 length: 16 residues. CDR3 sequence: CASSILASGTYNEQFF. Here the CDR3 DNA reads TGTGCCAGTAGTATTTTGGCTAGCGGTACCTACAATGAGCAGTTCTTC. Using reference TRBV19 and TRBJ2-1 for the parts outside the CDR3, the full variable domain is DGGITQSPKYLFRKEGQNVTLSCEQNLNHDAMYWYRQDPGQGLRLIYYSQIVNDFQKGDIAEGYSVSREKKESFPLTVTSAQKNPTAFYLCASSILASGTYNEQFFGPGTRLTVL.

The chain is built from TRBV2 and TRBJ1-2; D gene ambiguous. This CDR3 is built from 15 residues. V was pared by 3 bases and J by 2 bases, with 13 bases between. Germline V gene data show CDR1 as SNHLY and CDR2 as FYNNEI. The DNA for the CDR3 is TGTGCCAGCAGTGACAGTATATCACTAAACTATGGCTACACCTTC. This sequence encodes CASSDSISLNYGYTF.

V usage is TRBV7-2 and J usage is TRBJ2-4, with TRBD2 matching over 11 bases. V gave up 5 bases and J gave up 8 bases; unmatched junction bases: 17. There are 18 residues in the CDR3. CDR1 is SGHTA, CDR2 FQGNSA, per germline. The CDR3 coding sequence is TGTGCCAGCAGCAGACTAAACCGGCTAGCGGGGGGCGGAGACATTCAGTACTTC. The encoded protein is CASSRLNRLAGGGDIQYF.

The V and J genes are TRBV9 and TRBJ1-1; D gene unclear. This CDR3 is 13 amino acids long. Germline CDR1 SGDLS, CDR2 YYNGEE. V gave up 4 bases and J gave up 6 bases, with 13 bases separating them. The CDR3 DNA reads TGTGCCAGCAGCTCCGAGATCAGGTCTGAAGCTTTCTTT. It is translated as CASSSEIRSEAFF. The variable domain in full, completed from reference TRBV9 and TRBJ1-1, reads DSGVTQTPKHLITATGQRVTLRCSPRSGDLSVYWYQQSLDQGLQFLIQYYNGEERAKGNILERFSAQQFPDLHSELNLSSLELGDSALYFCASSSEIRSEAFFGQGTRLTVV.

This clone is a singleton in its sample. The chain couples TRBV12-5 to TRBJ1-5; maybe TRBD1 (6 bases). Trimming pared 6 bases from V and 5 bases from J, leaving 14 bases between. Germline loops: CDR1 LGHNT, CDR2 FRNRAP. This CDR3 spans 14 amino acids. The CDR3 region has the DNA TGTGCTAGTGGACCTCGACAGGTAGATCAGCCCCAGCATTTT. Translated, it gives CASGPRQVDQPQHF.

This chain uses TRBV27 with TRBJ1-5; unclear D gene. This CDR3 has 14 amino acids. V was clipped by 6 bases and J by 2 bases, with 11 bases between them. Germline values: CDR1 MNHEY, CDR2 SMNVEV (reference sequence). CDR3 loop: CASSLGVGNQPQHF. CDR3 nucleotides: TGTGCCAGCAGCCTCGGGGTTGGCAATCAGCCCCAGCATTTT.

The chain joins TRBV5-1 to TRBJ2-7; a weak D match, TRBD2 (6 bases). The CDR3 has 15 residues. The V gene lost 0 bases and the J gene lost 2 bases, with 12 bases spanning the gap. In germline, CDR1 is SGHRS, CDR2 YFSETQ. CDR3 nucleotide sequence: TGCGCCAGCAGCTTGGGAGTTAGCGGTCCCTACGAGCAGTACTTC. Protein: CASSLGVSGPYEQYF.

As to this clone: The junction differs from germline at one of its ends, possibly a read error. The chain links TRBV9 to TRBJ1-2; D call uncertain. CDR3 length: 14 amino acids. Per the germline V gene, CDR1 is SGDLS and CDR2 is YYNGEE. CDR3 DNA: TGTGCCAGCAGCGTAGAAGGTTTTAACTATGGCTACCCCTTC. Protein product: CASSVEGFNYGYPF.

The V gene is TRBV18, the J gene TRBJ1-1; 7 bases map to TRBD1. CDR1 is KGHSH, CDR2 LQKENI, per germline. The CDR3 spans 15 residues. The J segment lost 1 base and the V segment lost 3 bases, leaving 5 bases of the junction unmatched. This CDR3 reads CASSPTTGANTEAFF. DNA for the CDR3: TGTGCCAGCTCACCTACCACAGGGGCGAACACTGAAGCTTTCTTT.

V usage is TRBV6-1 and J usage is TRBJ2-7; the match to TRBD2 covers 9 bases. The germline gives CDR1 MNHNS, CDR2 SASEGT. The CDR3 covers 15 residues. The V and J ends lost 1 base and 6 bases, in that order; junction bases with no gene match: 7. CDR3 residues: CASSEEGLAWAEQYF. CDR3 bases: TGTGCCAGCAGTGAAGAGGGACTAGCATGGGCCGAGCAGTACTTC.

The chain uses TRBV5-6 and TRBJ1-1; tentatively, D is TRBD1 (6 bases). The germline V gene encodes CDR1 SGHDT and CDR2 YYEEEE. CDR3 size: 14 residues. V lost 0 bases and J lost 5, with 11 bases in between. CDR3: CASSLAGRGTEAFF. In nucleotides, the CDR3 is TGTGCCAGCAGCTTGGCGGGTAGGGGGACTGAAGCTTTCTTT.

The chain uses TRBV28 and TRBJ2-7; 9 bases are a match to TRBD2. V was pared by 3 bases and J by 1 base, with 10 bases of the junction left unmatched. Germline CDR1 and CDR2: MDHEN and SYDVKM. CDR3 length equals 17 residues. Here the CDR3 DNA reads TGTGCCAGCAGTTTCGATCCTAGCGGGACGATATCCTACGAGCAGTACTTC. Protein: CASSFDPSGTISYEQYF.

The chain joins TRBV27 to TRBJ2-1, with 12 bases identical to TRBD2. Looked up from germline, CDR1 is MNHEY and CDR2 is SMNVEV (reference sequence). CDR3 length: 18 amino acids. The V gene end was trimmed by 3 bases and the J gene end by 0 bases; junction bases not matched to a gene: 6. CDR3 nucleotides: TGTGCCAGCAGTTTCCTCGGACTAGCGGGGAGCTCCTACAATGAGCAGTTCTTC. This sequence encodes CASSFLGLAGSSYNEQFF.

The V call is TRBV4-3, the J call TRBJ1-6; no definite D call. This CDR3 is 16 amino acids long. Germline assignment: CDR1 LGHNA and CDR2 YSLEER. The ends were cut back, 0 bases at V and 10 bases at J, with 16 bases in the middle. CDR3 in amino acids: CASSQDQQRRQSPLHF. CDR3 coding DNA: TGCGCCAGCAGCCAAGATCAACAGCGGAGGCAATCACCCCTCCACTTT.

The chain joins TRBV28 to TRBJ2-2; D unclear. Germline V CDR1 and CDR2: MDHEN, SYDVKM. The CDR3 consists of 11 residues. V was shortened by 11 bases and J by 6 bases, with 10 bases between the two germline ends. CDR3 in amino acids: CALLVAGELFF. CDR3 coding DNA: TGTGCCCTATTGGTCGCCGGGGAGCTGTTTTTT.

The chain couples TRBV5-1 to TRBJ2-7; the D gene is possibly TRBD2 (6 bases). The ends were cut back, 4 bases at V and 11 bases at J, with 19 bases in the middle. The CDR3 sequence is 13 residues long. Germline-derived CDR1 and CDR2 are SGHRS and YFSETQ. In DNA, the CDR3 is TGCGCCAGCAGCCTCAGGGACCTACCGGGGGAGTACTTC. This gives the protein CASSLRDLPGEYF.

The chain employs TRBV6-6 and TRBJ2-3; possible D gene TRBD2, 6 bases. CDR1 and CDR2 (germline): MNHNY, SVGAGI (reference sequence). The CDR3 contains 15 residues. V shed 3 bases and J shed 4 bases, with 14 bases lying between them. The CDR3 DNA reads as TGTGCCAGCAGTTATCAACAGGCTAGCGCAGATACGCAGTATTTT. Protein sequence: CASSYQQASADTQYF.

This sequence joins TRBV4-2 and TRBJ1-5; 7 positions match TRBD1. CDR1 and CDR2 (germline): LGHNA, YNFKEQ. The CDR3 sequence is 17 residues long. J was trimmed by 5 bases and V by 0 bases; bases with no gene match: 10. DNA of the CDR3: TGTGCCAGCAGCCAAGAGGCTTTAGGCAGGGGGGATCAGCCCCAGCATTTT. It specifies CASSQEALGRGDQPQHF.

This clone was seen a single time. This same CDR3 is encoded by further DNA sequences in the sample. This chain connects TRBV19 to TRBJ2-7, with 9 bases lining up with TRBD1. The germline V gene has CDR1 LNHDA and CDR2 SQIVND (reference sequence). The CDR3 has 13 amino acids. J gave up 4 bases and V 4 bases, and 2 bases lay outside the gene matches. The CDR3, as DNA: TGTGCCAGTAGTACCGGACAGGGGTACGAGCAGTACTTC. This gives the protein CASSTGQGYEQYF.

V usage is TRBV6-1 and J usage is TRBJ2-1, with D uncertain. Per the germline V gene, CDR1 is MNHNS and CDR2 is SASEGT. The length of the CDR3 is 13 residues. V lost 3 bases to trimming and J lost 9 bases, with 12 bases between them. The CDR3 sequence is CASSEIHRPEQFF. The CDR3 bases are TGTGCCAGCAGTGAGATACACCGCCCTGAGCAGTTCTTC.

This clone was found a few times. V usage is TRBV4-2 and J usage is TRBJ2-5, with D possibly matching TRBD2 (5 bases). Germline CDR1 and CDR2: LGHNA and YNFKEQ. This CDR3 contains 15 residues. V was pared by 0 bases and J by 0 bases, with 8 bases between. CDR3 sequence: CASSQERGNQETQYF. DNA of the CDR3: TGTGCCAGCAGCCAAGAACGAGGGAACCAAGAGACCCAGTACTTC.

V usage is TRBV5-1 and J usage is TRBJ2-3; tentative D call: TRBD2 (6 bases). Between the trimmed V and J ends, which lost 2 bases and 6 bases, there was a span of 10 bases. The CDR3 length is 13 residues. Germline values: CDR1 SGHRS, CDR2 YFSETQ. This chain's CDR3 is CASSFVLADTQYF. CDR3 DNA sequence: TGCGCCAGCAGCTTCGTACTAGCCGATACGCAGTATTTT.

The chain links TRBV5-1 to TRBJ2-7; 12 bases are shared with TRBD2. The CDR3 is 19 amino acids. J gave up 0 bases and V 0 bases, and 10 bases lay outside the gene matches. CDR1 is SGHRS, CDR2 YFSETQ, per germline. CDR3 in DNA: TGCGCCAGCAGCTTGGGGACTAGCGGGGACCGTCTCCACTCCTACGAGCAGTACTTC. Translating gives CASSLGTSGDRLHSYEQYF.

The V call is TRBV5-4, the J call TRBJ1-2; possible D gene TRBD1, 6 bases. Germline CDR1 SGHNT, CDR2 YYREEE (reference sequence). V lost 4 bases and J 1 base, leaving 11 bases between the germline ends. The CDR3 spans 14 residues. The CDR3 protein is CASSLPQGNYGYTF. The DNA of the CDR3 is TGTGCCAGCAGCCTACCACAGGGTAACTATGGCTACACCTTC. Complete variable domain (other parts from reference TRBV5-4 and TRBJ1-2): ETGVTQSPTHLIKTRGQQVTLRCSSQSGHNTVSWYQQALGQGPQFIFQYYREEENGRGNFPPRFSGLQFPNYSSELNVNALELDDSALYLCASSLPQGNYGYTFGSGTRLTVV.

This clone was counted a few times. J is TRBJ2-3 and V is TRBV7-9; TRBD2 aligns across 10 bases. Germline V lookup: CDR1 SEHNR, CDR2 FQNEAQ (reference sequence). V shed 4 bases, J shed 0 bases, and the junction held 7 bases outside the gene matches. The CDR3 sequence is 17 residues long. CDR3 sequence reads: CASSSRQTSGSTDTQYF. The CDR3 DNA sequence: TGTGCCAGCAGCTCCCGTCAGACTAGCGGGAGCACAGATACGCAGTATTTT.